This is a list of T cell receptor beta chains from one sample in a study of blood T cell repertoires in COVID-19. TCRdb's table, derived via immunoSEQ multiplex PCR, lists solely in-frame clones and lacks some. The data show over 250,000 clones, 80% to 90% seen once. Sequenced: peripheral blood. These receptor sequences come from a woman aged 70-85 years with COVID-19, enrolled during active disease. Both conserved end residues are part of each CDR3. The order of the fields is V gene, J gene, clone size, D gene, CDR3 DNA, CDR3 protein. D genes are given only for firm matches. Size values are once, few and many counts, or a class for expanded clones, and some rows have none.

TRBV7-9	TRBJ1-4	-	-	TGTGCCAGCAGCTGGAATAGCGAAAAACTGTTTTTT	CASSWNSEKLFF
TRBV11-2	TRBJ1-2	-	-	TGTGCCAGCAGCTTAGAGGGACACAGCAATGGCTACACCTTC	CASSLEGHSNGYTF
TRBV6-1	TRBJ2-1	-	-	TGTGCCAGCAGTGAAGTCCTATCCCACAATGAGCAGTTCTTC	CASSEVLSHNEQFF
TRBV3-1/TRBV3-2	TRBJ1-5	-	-	TGTGCCAGCAGCCAGTATTCGCCCTGGGTGAGGGAGCCCCAGCATTTT	CASSQYSPWVREPQHF
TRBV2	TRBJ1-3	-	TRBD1	TGTGCCAGCAGTGTGGGACAGGGTGGATACTCTGGAAACACCATATATTTT	CASSVGQGGYSGNTIYF
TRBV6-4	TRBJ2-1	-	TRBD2	TGTGCCAGCAGTGACCCGACTAGCGGGAGTAAGAATGAGCAGTTCTTC	CASSDPTSGSKNEQFF
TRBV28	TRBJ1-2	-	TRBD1	TGTGCCAGCAGTTTAGACAGGGACTATGGCTACACCTTC	CASSLDRDYGYTF
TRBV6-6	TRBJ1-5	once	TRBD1	TGTGCCAGCAGCGGACAGGGAGGGAGCAATCAGCCCCAGCATTTT	CASSGQGGSNQPQHF
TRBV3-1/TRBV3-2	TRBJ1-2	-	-	TGTGCCAGCAGCCAAGTAGGGGGAAGTGGCTACACCTTC	CASSQVGGSGYTF
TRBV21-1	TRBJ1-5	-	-	TGTGCCAGCAGCACTACAGGGGTTGGAGATCAGCCCCAGCATTTT	CASSTTGVGDQPQHF
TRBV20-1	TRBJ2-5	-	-	TGCAGTGCTAGTTTCTCGGGGATCCCCGAGAGCACCCAGTACTTC	CSASFSGIPESTQYF
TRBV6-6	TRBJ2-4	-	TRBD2	TGTGCCAGCAGAGGTTTAGCGGGAAAAAACATTCAGTACTTC	CASRGLAGKNIQYF
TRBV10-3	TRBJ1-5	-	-	TGTGCCATCAGTGACCCCAGGTTAAATAGCAATCAGCCCCAGCATTTT	CAISDPRLNSNQPQHF
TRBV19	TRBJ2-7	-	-	TGTGCCAGTAAAGTTAACAGCGGAAAAACTACTAGCTCCTACGAGCAGTACTTC	CASKVNSGKTTSSYEQYF
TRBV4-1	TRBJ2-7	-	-	TGCGCCAGCAGCCAACCACAGGGTAACTCCTACGAGCAGTACTTC	CASSQPQGNSYEQYF
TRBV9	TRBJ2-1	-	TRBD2	TGTGCCAGCAGGGCGAATTGGCGGGAGGGTAGTGAGCAGTTCTTC	CASRANWREGSEQFF
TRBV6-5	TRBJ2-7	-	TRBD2	TGTGCCAGCCAAGACGGGGGGGGAATAATATTAGGGCAGTACTTC	CASQDGGGIILGQYF
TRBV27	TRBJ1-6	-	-	TGTGCCAGCGCCGTTTTTCAGAATAATTCACCCCTCCACTTT	CASAVFQNNSPLHF
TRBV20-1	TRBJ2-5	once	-	TGCAGTAGGGGGCAAGAGACCCAGTACTTC	CSRGQETQYF
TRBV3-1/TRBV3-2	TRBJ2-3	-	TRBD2	TGTGCCAGCAGCGCCCGACTAGCACAAATCGCAGATACGCAGTATTTT	CASSARLAQIADTQYF
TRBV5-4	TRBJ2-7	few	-	TGTGCCAGCAGCCGGAGCGGGACACCCTACGAGCAGTACTTC	CASSRSGTPYEQYF
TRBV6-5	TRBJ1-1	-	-	TGTGCCAGCAGCCGACAGGAAATGAACACTGAAGCTTTCTTT	CASSRQEMNTEAFF
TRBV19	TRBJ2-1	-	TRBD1	TGTGCCAGTAGTCCGCCCGGGACAGGGGACGGTGAGCAGTTCTTC	CASSPPGTGDGEQFF
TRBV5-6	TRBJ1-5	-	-	TGTGCCAGCAGCTTAAAGCCCAATCAGCCCCAGCATTTT	CASSLKPNQPQHF
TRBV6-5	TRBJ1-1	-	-	TGTGCCAGCAACAACGCAGCGGGCGGCGGTGAAGCTTTCTTT	CASNNAAGGGEAFF
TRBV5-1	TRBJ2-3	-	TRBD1	TGCGCCAGCAGGGGACAGGGGATTCGAGATACGCAGTATTTT	CASRGQGIRDTQYF
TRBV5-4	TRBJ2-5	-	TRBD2	TGTGCCAGCACTTCCGAATGGGCGGGAGGGAAAGAGACCCAGTACTTC	CASTSEWAGGKETQYF
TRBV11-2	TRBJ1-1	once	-	TGTGCCAGCAGCCCGGACATGGGTGAAGCTTTCTTT	CASSPDMGEAFF
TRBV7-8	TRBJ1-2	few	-	TGTGCCAGCAGCTTAGTTTCTGACTATGGCTACACCTTC	CASSLVSDYGYTF
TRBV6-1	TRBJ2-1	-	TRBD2	TGTGCCAGCAGTGACGTTCGCGGGAGCTCCCATTATGAGCAGTTCTTC	CASSDVRGSSHYEQFF
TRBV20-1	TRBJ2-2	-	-	TGCAGTGCAGCAGGGCCCGGGGAGCTGTTTTTT	CSAAGPGELFF
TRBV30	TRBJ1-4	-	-	TGTGCCTGGAAACCCCTCGAGACTAATGAAAAACTGTTTTTT	CAWKPLETNEKLFF
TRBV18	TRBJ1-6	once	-	TGTGCCAGCTCACCGGTGGAGGGAACACCCCTCCACTTT	CASSPVEGTPLHF
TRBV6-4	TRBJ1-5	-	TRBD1	TGTTTTCAGGGGGCTGACAGCAATCAGCCCCAGCATTTT	CFQGADSNQPQHF
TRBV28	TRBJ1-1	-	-	TGTGCCAGCAGTGTCCCTGACAGAATGAACACTGAAGCTTTCTTT	CASSVPDRMNTEAFF
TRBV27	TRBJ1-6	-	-	TGTGCCAGCAGGACTTTGGGGGCCTGGAGCTCCTATAATTCACCCCTCCACTTT	CASRTLGAWSSYNSPLHF
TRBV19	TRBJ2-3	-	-	TGTGCCAGTAGTCCTGATCGACAGGGAGGAGAGGATAGGCAGTATTTT	CASSPDRQGGEDRQYF
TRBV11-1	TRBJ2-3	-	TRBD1	TGTGCCAGCAGCCCTAGGGGGCCGGACCAAGATACGCAGTATTTT	CASSPRGPDQDTQYF
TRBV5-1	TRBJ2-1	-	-	TGCGCCAGCAGCTTGGCCGTTACTCTTAATGAGCAGTTCTTC	CASSLAVTLNEQFF
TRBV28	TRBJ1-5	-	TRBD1	TGTGCCAGCAGTTTGATGGGGACAGGGGGCGCGGGCAATCAGCCCCAGCATTTT	CASSLMGTGGAGNQPQHF
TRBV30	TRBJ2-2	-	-	TGTGCCTGGAGCAAAAACAGGGACCGGGAGCTGTTTTTT	CAWSKNRDRELFF
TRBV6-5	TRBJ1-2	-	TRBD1	TGTGCCAGCAGGGACACAGGGACAGCCTATGGCTACACCTTC	CASRDTGTAYGYTF
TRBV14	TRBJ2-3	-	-	TGTGCCAGCAGCCAAGATCTAGCAGATACGCAGTATTTT	CASSQDLADTQYF
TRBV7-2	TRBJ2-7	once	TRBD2	TGTGCCAGCACCCGGAGCGGGAAAAATTCCTACGAGCAGTACTTC	CASTRSGKNSYEQYF
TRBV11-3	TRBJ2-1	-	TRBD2	TGTGCCAGCAGCTTAGTGGCGGGAGACTACAATGAGCAGTTCTTC	CASSLVAGDYNEQFF
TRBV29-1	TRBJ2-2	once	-	TGCAGCGTCGGAGGCTCTACGAACACCGGGGAGCTGTTTTTT	CSVGGSTNTGELFF
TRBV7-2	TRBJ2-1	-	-	TGTGCCAGCAGCTTAGAATACAGAAACAATGAGCAGTTCTTC	CASSLEYRNNEQFF
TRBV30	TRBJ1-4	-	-	TGTGCCTGGATGCGAGACACGGGGGAAAAACTGTTTTTT	CAWMRDTGEKLFF
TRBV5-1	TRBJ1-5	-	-	TGCGCCAGCAGCTTGGTCGGGGGAAATCAGCCCCAGCATTTT	CASSLVGGNQPQHF
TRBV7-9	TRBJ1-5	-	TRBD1	TGTGCCAGCAGCCCCGGGACAGGTGAGAATCAGCCCCAGCATTTT	CASSPGTGENQPQHF
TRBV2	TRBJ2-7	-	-	TGTGCCAGCAGTGGCGGGACTGGCACTTCCTACGAGCAGTACTTC	CASSGGTGTSYEQYF
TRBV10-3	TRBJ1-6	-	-	TGTGCCATCAGTGACGACAGCTCGAGCTCCTATAATTCACCCCTCCACTTT	CAISDDSSSSYNSPLHF